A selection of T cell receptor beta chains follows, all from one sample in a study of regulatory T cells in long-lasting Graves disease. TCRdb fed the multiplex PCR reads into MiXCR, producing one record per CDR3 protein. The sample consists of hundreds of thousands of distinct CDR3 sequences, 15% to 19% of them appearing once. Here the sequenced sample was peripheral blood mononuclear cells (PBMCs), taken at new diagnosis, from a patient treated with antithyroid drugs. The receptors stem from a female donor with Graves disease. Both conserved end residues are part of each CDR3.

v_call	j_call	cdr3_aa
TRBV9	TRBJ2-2	CASSVVTGELFF
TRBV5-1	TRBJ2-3	CASSLDERTSTDTQYF
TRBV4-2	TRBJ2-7	CASSPGGAGYYEQYF
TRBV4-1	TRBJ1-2	CASSKTDSNYGYTF
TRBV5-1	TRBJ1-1	CASSFLGVGTEAFF
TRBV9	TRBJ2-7	CASSPMRGSREQYF
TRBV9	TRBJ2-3	CASSVASSTDRQYF
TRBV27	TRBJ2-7	CASREPLSSYEQYF
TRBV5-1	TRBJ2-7	CASSFPGQGVYEQYF
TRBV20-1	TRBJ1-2	CSARVPRSMRQQDGYTF
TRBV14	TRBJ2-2	CASSRHTGFSGELFF
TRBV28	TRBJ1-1	CASMRGAEAFF
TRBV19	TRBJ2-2	CASSLWSSMGTGDVGELFF
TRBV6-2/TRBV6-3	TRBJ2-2	CASSLTGGGSGELFF
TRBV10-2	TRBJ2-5	CASSESIGGAFRETQYF
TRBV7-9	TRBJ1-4	CASHTATNEKLFF
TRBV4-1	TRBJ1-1	CASSQDGGNTEAFF
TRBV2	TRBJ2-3	CASRAGHSTDTQYF
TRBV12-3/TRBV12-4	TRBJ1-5	CASSLIAGGQPQHF
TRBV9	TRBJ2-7	CASSPRDRASYEQYF
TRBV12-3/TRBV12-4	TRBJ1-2	CASTHRGLGYGYTF
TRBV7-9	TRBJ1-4	CASSLVDTSNEKLFF
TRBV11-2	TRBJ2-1	CASRTYTGNEQFF
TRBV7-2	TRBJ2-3	CASSLAGPSTDTQYF
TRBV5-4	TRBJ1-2	CACSPGKRDYGYTF
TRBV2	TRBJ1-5	CASTQGQSFRYQPQHF
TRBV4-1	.	CASSQVIAPRYKETQYF
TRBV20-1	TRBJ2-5	CSAGSYGRDSSETQYF
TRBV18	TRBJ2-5	CASSPRTGPRETQYF
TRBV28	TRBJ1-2	CASSNRGRDGYTF
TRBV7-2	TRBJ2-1	CASSSRTSGVLNEQFF
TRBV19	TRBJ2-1	CASSIGSILYNEQFF
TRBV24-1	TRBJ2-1	CADLRGNRGNEQFF
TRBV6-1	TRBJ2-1	CASRPSGGRDEQFF
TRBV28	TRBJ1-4	CASSQPRDRGYEKLFF
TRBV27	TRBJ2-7	CASSLKGESYEQYF
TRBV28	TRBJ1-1	CASSFRPDTEAFF
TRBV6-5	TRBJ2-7	CASSYSGGFEQYF
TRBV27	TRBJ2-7	CASSSPPYEQYF
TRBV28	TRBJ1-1	CASSRFRTGQNTEAFF
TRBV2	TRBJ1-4	CASSERGSEKLFF
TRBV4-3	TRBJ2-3	CASSRVLRGSTDTQYF
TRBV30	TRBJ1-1	CAWGPEPGKGSEAFF
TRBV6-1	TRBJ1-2	CASSESVGGFYGYTF
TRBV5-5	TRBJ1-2	CASSPLGKGCYGYTF
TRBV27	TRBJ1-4	CASTSRVATNEKLFF
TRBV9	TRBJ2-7	CASSVGSDSYEQYF
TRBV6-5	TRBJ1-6	CASSYSRDAYNSPLHF
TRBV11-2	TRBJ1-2	CASSKGVPGSGYGYTF
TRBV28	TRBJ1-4	CASRPTDRGPNEKLFF
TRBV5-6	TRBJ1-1	CASSTPWGAGTEAFF
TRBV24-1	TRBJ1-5	CATSDWTVGPQHF
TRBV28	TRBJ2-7	CASIRSAGDYEQYF
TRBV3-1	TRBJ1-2	CASSQDSGGYTF
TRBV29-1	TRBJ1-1	CSVDVSNTEAFF
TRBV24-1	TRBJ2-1	CATSEGRDRVRSSYNEQFF
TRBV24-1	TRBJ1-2	CATSTGNYGYTF
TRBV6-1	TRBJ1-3	CASIGGLGSGNTIYF
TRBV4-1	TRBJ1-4	CASSPGTGALTGEKLFF